This TCR beta chain was recovered during a study of cytomegalovirus exposure and HLA in healthy donors. Whole-study context: Among the roughly 380 donors who were genotyped, about 80% fell in the genetic ancestry cluster that is associated with self-reported Caucasian donors. Findings of the study overall: For TCR beta chains, V- and J-gene trimming was later linked to a missense DCLRE1C variant.

60 Vbeta and 13 Jbeta primers were used in PCR. Here immunoSEQ multiplex PCR was the method, and the copy in TCRdb shows in-frame clones only, minus some. Found here are approximately 100,000 clones, around 75% of them singletons; the top ten hold 2.5%. This clone has just one count. Its antigen is unknown. Germline V gene sequence: CDR1 WSHSY, CDR2 SAAADI. This CDR3 spans 17 amino acids. Trimming removed 0 bases from V and 2 bases from J; junction bases left unmatched: 8. This sequence originates from a man in his forties in good health and CMV-seronegative. The sequencing input was PBMCs. The J gene is TRBJ2-7, the V gene TRBV10-2; 9 bases agree with TRBD2. The CDR3 DNA sequence: TGCGCCAGCAGTGAGTCCCAAGCGGCGGGGGGGACCTACGAGCAGTACTTC. Its translation: CASSESQAAGGTYEQYF.